Each of the 19 T cell receptor beta chains below was sequenced from the same sample in a study of blood T cell repertoires in COVID-19. Sequencing was performed with immunoSEQ multiplex PCR; in TCRdb, only in-frame clones are kept and a portion is missing. This sample carries a few hundred thousand clones, less than 85% of them seen once, and the ten largest clones take roughly 3.4%. The sample consisted of peripheral blood. The receptors shown here come from a woman younger than 35 with acute or convalescent COVID-19.

In this sample, this clone turned up a few times. The rearrangement links TRBV5-6 to TRBJ2-1, with 8 bases aligning to TRBD2. The CDR3 is 14 amino acids. The V gene end was trimmed by 5 bases and the J gene end by 6 bases; junction bases not matched to a gene: 7. CDR1 is SGHDT, CDR2 YYEEEE, per germline. The CDR3: CASSWGTSGNEQFF. As DNA, the CDR3 is TGTGCCAGCAGTTGGGGAACTAGCGGCAATGAGCAGTTCTTC.

The genes are TRBV5-1 and TRBJ1-6; TRBD1 matches at 7 bases. The length of the CDR3 is 18 residues. The germline gives CDR1 SGHRS, CDR2 YFSETQ. The V gene end was trimmed by 4 bases and the J gene end by 6 bases; junction bases not matched to a gene: 16. In DNA, the CDR3 is TGCGCCAGCAGCCTCCTCTCAGGGGGTCCCGAGAGTAATTCACCCCTCCACTTT. This sequence encodes CASSLLSGGPESNSPLHF.

CDR3 nucleotides: TGCGCCAGCAGCTTGGGTGCGGGAGATGGCACTGAAGCTTTCTTT. The encoded protein is CASSLGAGDGTEAFF. The chain couples TRBV5-1 to TRBJ1-1; no clear D. The CDR3 has 15 amino acids. V lost 0 bases to trimming and J lost 4 bases, with 13 bases between them. Looked up from germline, CDR1 is SGHRS and CDR2 is YFSETQ.

This clone was counted once. The chain has TRBV9 and TRBJ2-3, with TRBD2 matching 7 bases. The CDR3 has 16 amino acids. Losses at the gene ends were 4 bases for V and 6 bases for J; bases not matched to a gene: 14. Germline V CDR1 and CDR2: SGDLS, YYNGEE. The CDR3, as DNA: TGTGCCAGCAGCTCCGGTGAGAAGCGGGGAGGCGATACGCAGTATTTT. This encodes CASSSGEKRGGDTQYF.

The chain links TRBV4-2 to TRBJ2-7; the match to TRBD2 covers 8 bases. V was pared by 0 bases and J by 5 bases, with 9 bases of the junction left unmatched. The CDR3 consists of 16 residues. Germline V gives CDR1 LGHNA, CDR2 YNFKEQ. The CDR3 is CASSQEIGQRENEQYF. In nucleotides, the CDR3 is TGTGCCAGCAGCCAAGAGATTGGGCAGCGGGAGAACGAGCAGTACTTC.

This chain uses TRBV2 with TRBJ1-2, with 8 nucleotides matching TRBD1. Trimming took 7 bases from V and 4 from J; bases not matched to a gene: 11. Germline CDR1 is SNHLY and CDR2 is FYNNEI. CDR3 size: 15 residues. The chain's CDR3 is CASTVQGARRYGYTF. Written as DNA, the CDR3 is TGTGCCAGCACGGTCCAGGGGGCGCGACGCTATGGCTACACCTTC.

The chain employs TRBV7-8 and TRBJ1-1; D is possibly TRBD1 (5 bases). Germline assignment: CDR1 SGHVS and CDR2 FQNEAQ. V was shortened by 0 bases and J by 4 bases, with 12 bases between the two germline ends. This CDR3 is 15 amino acids long. The CDR3 sequence is CASSLAVREGTEAFF. In DNA form, the CDR3 reads TGTGCCAGCAGCTTAGCGGTCAGGGAGGGCACTGAAGCTTTCTTT.

The rearrangement uses TRBV2 and TRBJ2-3, with 11 positions matching TRBD2. The ends lost 7 bases at V and 0 bases at J; junction bases unmatched: 3. The CDR3 is made up of 15 amino acids. Germline values: CDR1 SNHLY, CDR2 FYNNEI. The CDR3 reads CASILAGGSTDTQYF. The CDR3 region has the DNA TGTGCCAGCATTCTAGCGGGGGGTAGCACAGATACGCAGTATTTT.

The chain recombines TRBV2 with TRBJ1-1; D is possibly TRBD1 (5 bases). This CDR3 contains 13 residues. Germline lookup yields CDR1 SNHLY and CDR2 FYNNEI. Deletions cut 7 bases from V and 7 bases from J, with 16 bases between. The CDR3 spells CASTSPGRGEAFF. CDR3 nucleotide sequence: TGTGCCAGCACCAGCCCCGGTAGGGGTGAAGCTTTCTTT.

The rearrangement uses TRBV9 and TRBJ2-7; TRBD2 is a possible D gene (6 bases). This CDR3 comprises 14 residues. Germline loops: CDR1 SGDLS, CDR2 YYNGEE. Trimming removed 4 bases at V and 2 bases at J, with 13 bases between. The CDR3 sequence: CASSPLGSPYEQYF. The CDR3 region has the DNA TGTGCCAGCAGCCCGCTCGGGAGTCCCTACGAGCAGTACTTC.

The rearrangement uses TRBV6-4 and TRBJ1-6, with 8 bases aligning to TRBD1. V lost 3 bases and J lost 7; bases outside the gene matches: 11. The CDR3 totals 17 residues. Germline V lookup: CDR1 MRHNA, CDR2 SNTAGT. The CDR3, as DNA: TGTGCCAGCAGTGAATACCCAAAGGGACAGGCCAATTCACCCCTCCACTTT. The encoded protein is CASSEYPKGQANSPLHF.

V gene TRBV9 combines with J gene TRBJ1-2; D gene ambiguous. The V gene's germline CDR1 is SGDLS and CDR2 YYNGEE. CDR3 length: 14 residues. Between the trimmed V and J ends, which lost 4 bases and 2 bases, there was a span of 12 bases. The CDR3 loop is CASSREFSNYGYTF. As DNA, the CDR3 is TGTGCCAGCAGCCGAGAGTTCTCGAACTATGGCTACACCTTC.

The V call is TRBV6-5, the J call TRBJ1-4, with TRBD1 matching 7 bases. Germline CDR1 and CDR2: MNHEY and SVGAGI. Losses at the gene ends were 4 bases for V and 4 bases for J; bases not matched to a gene: 6. The CDR3 sequence is 15 residues long. The CDR3, as DNA: TGTGCCAGCAGTTTTGCCGGGACAGTTAATGAAAAACTGTTTTTT. It codes for CASSFAGTVNEKLFF.

V and J are TRBV7-9 and TRBJ2-1, with 7 bases lining up with TRBD1. CDR1 is SEHNR and CDR2 is FQNEAQ in the germline V gene (reference sequence). Unmatched junction bases numbered 8, after V lost 3 bases and J lost 6 bases. The CDR3 runs to 15 residues. CDR3 sequence reads: CASSLTGTAFNEQFF. CDR3 in DNA: TGTGCCAGCAGCTTGACCGGGACAGCGTTCAATGAGCAGTTCTTC.

This sequence joins TRBV12-2 and TRBJ1-6; TRBD1 is the table's D call, not checked against the DNA. TRBV12-2 is flagged as a pseudogene. The CDR3 extends over 15 amino acids. In DNA form, the CDR3 reads TGTGCAAGTCGCATCGGACAGGGGGAGAATTCACCCCTCCACTTT. Its translation is CASRIGQGENSPLHF.

This rearrangement joins TRBV23-1 to TRBJ2-2, with 10 bases aligning to TRBD1. TRBV23-1 carries the ORF label, with uncertain function. The CDR3 runs to 14 residues. With 9 bases clipped from V and 3 bases from J, the junction kept 4 bases outside the gene matches. The CDR3 DNA reads TGCGCCAGTTTGACAGGGGGCTACACCGGGGAGCTGTTTTTT. Its translation is CASLTGGYTGELFF.

This chain connects TRBV5-1 to TRBJ2-5; 7 bases are shared with TRBD1. The CDR3 has 15 residues. Germline V gives CDR1 SGHRS, CDR2 YFSETQ. The V and J ends lost 0 bases and 1 base, in that order; junction bases with no gene match: 3. The DNA for the CDR3 is TGCGCCAGCAGCTTGGAGGCAGGGGGCCAAGAGACCCAGTACTTC. Its translation: CASSLEAGGQETQYF.

The J gene is TRBJ2-5, the V gene TRBV7-3; the D is unclear. Germline V gene data show CDR1 as SGHTA and CDR2 as FQGTGA. This CDR3 contains 13 residues. V lost 0 bases and J 0 bases, leaving 2 bases between the germline ends. Here the CDR3 DNA reads TGTGCCAGCAGCTTAACCGACCAAGAGACCCAGTACTTC. It specifies CASSLTDQETQYF.

The CDR3 loop is CASRKGEGWTDTQYF. Written as DNA, the CDR3 is TGTGCCAGCAGAAAGGGGGAGGGTTGGACAGATACGCAGTATTTT. The rearrangement links TRBV7-3 to TRBJ2-3; a possible D gene is TRBD2 (7 bases). V was pared by 6 bases and J by 3 bases, with 16 bases between. Germline CDR1 is SGHTA and CDR2 is FQGTGA. This CDR3 region has 15 residues.